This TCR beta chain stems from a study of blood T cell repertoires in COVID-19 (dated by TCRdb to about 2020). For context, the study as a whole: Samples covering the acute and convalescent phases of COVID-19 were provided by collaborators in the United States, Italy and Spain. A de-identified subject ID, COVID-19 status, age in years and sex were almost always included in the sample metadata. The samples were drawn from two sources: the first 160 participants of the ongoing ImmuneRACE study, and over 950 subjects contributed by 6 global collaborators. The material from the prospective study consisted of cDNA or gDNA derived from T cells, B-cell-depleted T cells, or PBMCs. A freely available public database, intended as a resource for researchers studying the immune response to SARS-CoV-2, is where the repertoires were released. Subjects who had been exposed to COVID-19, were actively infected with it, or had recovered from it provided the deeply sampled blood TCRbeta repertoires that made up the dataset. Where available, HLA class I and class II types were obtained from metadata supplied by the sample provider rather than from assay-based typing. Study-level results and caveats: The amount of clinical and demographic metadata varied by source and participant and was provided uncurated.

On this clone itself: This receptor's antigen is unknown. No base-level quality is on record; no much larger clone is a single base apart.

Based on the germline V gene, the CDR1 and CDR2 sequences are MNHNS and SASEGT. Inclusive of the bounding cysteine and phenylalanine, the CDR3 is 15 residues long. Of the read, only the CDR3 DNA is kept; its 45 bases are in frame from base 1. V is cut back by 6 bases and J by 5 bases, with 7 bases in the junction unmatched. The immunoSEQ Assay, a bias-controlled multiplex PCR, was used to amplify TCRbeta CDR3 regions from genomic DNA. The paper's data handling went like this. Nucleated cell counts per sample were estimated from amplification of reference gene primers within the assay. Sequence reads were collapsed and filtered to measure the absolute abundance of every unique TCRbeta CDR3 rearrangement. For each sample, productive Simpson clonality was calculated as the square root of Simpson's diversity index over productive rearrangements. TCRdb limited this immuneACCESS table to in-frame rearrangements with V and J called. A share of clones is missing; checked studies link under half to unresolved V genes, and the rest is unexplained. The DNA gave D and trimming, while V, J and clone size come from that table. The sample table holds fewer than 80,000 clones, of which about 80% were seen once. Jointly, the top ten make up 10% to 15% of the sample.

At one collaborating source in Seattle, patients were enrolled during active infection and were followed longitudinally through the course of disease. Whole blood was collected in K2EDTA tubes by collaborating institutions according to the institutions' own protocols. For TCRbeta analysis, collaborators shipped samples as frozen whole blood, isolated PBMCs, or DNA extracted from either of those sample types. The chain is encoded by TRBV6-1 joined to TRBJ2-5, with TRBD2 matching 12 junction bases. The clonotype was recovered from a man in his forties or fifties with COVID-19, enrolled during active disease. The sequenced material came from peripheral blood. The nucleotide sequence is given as TGTGCCAGCAGCGATCTAGCGGGGGGGCTCGAGACCCAGTACTTC. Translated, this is CASSDLAGGLETQYF.